This TCR beta chain was recovered during a study of T cell repertoires in cytomegalovirus infection. Overall study: From public TCR beta signatures came an indication of both CMV infection and matching HLA type.

With regard to this clonotype: Antigen specificity is unknown.

One entry per CDR3 protein, called by TCRdb with MiXCR from the reads. The sample shows more than 85,000 distinct CDR3 sequences, about 17% of them seen only once. Findings of the study overall: Summed frequency of shared TCR beta families picked out CMV carriers who also had the relevant HLA. Dominating the ex vivo response were HLA-C-restricted CMV-specific TCR beta clonotypes.

This TCR was sampled from a human donor in good health (CMV status not recorded). Some clones in this sample may be carry-over from other donors' samples. The sequencing input was PBMCs.

The CDR3 sequence is CSLGTGVYNEQFF. The CDR3 DNA follows: TGCAGCCTTGGGACAGGGGTATACAATGAGCAGTTCTTC. This rearrangement joins TRBV29-1 to TRBJ2-1, with 10 bases that match TRBD1. The CDR3 length is 13 residues. V was clipped by 8 bases and J by 4 bases; unmatched bases: 5. Germline V gene lookup returns CDR1 SQVTM and CDR2 ANQGSEA.